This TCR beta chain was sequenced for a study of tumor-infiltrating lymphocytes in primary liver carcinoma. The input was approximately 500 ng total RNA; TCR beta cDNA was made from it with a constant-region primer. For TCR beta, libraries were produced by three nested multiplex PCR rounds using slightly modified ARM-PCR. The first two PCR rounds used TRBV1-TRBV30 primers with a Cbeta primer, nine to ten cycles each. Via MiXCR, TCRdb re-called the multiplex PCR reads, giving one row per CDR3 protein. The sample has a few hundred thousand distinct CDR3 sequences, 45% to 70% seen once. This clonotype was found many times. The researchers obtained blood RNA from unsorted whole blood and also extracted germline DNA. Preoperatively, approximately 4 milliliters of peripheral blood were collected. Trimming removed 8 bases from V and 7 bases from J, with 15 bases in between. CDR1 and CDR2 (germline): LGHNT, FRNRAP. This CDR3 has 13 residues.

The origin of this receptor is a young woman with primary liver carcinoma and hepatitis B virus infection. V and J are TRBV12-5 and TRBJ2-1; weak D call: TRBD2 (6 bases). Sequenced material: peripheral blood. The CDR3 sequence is CASSKGAGNEQFF. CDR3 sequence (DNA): TGTGCTAGTTCCAAAGGGGCGGGGAATGAGCAGTTCTTC.